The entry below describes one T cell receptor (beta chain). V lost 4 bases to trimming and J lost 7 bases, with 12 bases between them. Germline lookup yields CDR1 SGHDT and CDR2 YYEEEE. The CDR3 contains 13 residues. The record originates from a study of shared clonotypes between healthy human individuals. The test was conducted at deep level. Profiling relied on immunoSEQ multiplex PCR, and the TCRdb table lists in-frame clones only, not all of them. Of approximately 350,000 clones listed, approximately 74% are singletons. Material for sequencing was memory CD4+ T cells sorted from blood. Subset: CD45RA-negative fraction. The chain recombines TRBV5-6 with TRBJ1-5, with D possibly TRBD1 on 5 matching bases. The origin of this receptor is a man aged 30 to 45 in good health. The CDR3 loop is CASSHSGLQPQHF. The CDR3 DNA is TGTGCCAGCAGCCATTCAGGGTTGCAGCCCCAGCATTTT.